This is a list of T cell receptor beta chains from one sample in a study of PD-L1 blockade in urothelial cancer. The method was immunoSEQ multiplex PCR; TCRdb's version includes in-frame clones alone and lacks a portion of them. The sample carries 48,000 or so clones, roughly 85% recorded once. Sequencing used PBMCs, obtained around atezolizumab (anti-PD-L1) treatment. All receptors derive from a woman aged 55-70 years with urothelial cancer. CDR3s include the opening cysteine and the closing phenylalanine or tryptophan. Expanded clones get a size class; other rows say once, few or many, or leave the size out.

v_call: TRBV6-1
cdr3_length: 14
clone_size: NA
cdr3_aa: CASSVSGVNSPLHF

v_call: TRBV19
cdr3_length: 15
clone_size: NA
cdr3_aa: CASSKTGGRNYGYTF

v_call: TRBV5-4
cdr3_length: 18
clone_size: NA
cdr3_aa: CASSLRTSGRSSTDTQYF

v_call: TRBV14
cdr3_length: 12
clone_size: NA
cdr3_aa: CASSQSGRPQHF

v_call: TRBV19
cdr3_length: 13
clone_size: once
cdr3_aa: CASSPRGGYGYTF

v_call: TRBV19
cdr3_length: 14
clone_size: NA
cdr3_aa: CASRSGQGPYEQYF

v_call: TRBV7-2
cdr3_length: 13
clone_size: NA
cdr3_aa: CASSLSGDYGYTF

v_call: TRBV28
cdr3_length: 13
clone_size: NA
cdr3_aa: CASSPGSAGIYTF

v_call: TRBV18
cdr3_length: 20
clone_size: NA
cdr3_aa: CASSPFVGGLAGILTDTQYF

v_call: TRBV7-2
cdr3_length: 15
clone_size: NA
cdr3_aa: CASSLNGQRNEKLFF

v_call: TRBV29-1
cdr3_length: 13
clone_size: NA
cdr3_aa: CSVGTVYSYEQYF

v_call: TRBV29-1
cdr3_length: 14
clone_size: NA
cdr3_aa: CSVDFPGSYNEQFF

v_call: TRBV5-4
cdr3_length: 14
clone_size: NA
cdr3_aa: CASSQGGAPGAQHF

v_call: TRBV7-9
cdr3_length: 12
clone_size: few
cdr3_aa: CASSLGLQPQHF

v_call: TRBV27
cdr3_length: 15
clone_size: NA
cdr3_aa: CASSLSAGGNYGYTF

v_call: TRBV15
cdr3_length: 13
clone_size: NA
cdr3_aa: CATSRDREETQYF

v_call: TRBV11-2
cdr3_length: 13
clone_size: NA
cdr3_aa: CASSLVRAYEQYF

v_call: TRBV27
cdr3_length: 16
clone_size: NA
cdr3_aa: CASSLSSSGPTYEQYF

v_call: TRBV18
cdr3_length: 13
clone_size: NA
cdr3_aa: CASSPGGSGGLFF

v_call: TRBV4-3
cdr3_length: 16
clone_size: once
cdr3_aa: CASSPGTGPNNQPQHF

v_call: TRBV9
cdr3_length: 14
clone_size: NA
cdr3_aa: CASSGSNWGGRLFF

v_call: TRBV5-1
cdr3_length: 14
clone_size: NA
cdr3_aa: CASSLVVAGGEQYF

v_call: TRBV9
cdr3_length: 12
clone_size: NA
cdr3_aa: CASSVGGEPQHF

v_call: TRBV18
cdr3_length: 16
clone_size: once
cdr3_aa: CASSDLPGGENSPLHF

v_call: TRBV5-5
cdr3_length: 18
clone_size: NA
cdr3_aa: CASSNTGTGSLTNEKLFF

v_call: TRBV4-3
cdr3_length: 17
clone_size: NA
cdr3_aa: CASSQGFSGRLHNEQFF

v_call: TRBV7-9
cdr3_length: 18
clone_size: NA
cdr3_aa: CASSLGRGLAGGYNEQFF

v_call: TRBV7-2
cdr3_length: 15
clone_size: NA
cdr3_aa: CASSFRGTGSYEQYF

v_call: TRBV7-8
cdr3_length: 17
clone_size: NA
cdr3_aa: CASSLYPDRGAKEKLFF

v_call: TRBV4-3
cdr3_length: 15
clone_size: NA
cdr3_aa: CASSQDRGGGYGYTF

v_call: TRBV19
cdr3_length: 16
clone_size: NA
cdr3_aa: CASSIVSRGSYNEQFF

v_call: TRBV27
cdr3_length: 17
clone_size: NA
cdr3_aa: CASSTLRDRVSQETQYF

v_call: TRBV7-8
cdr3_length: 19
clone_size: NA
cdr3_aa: CASSLGLAGGPEDYNEQFF

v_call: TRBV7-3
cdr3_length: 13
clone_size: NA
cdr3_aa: CASSLAQNTEAFF

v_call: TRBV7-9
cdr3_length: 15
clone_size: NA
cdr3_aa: CASSLGGTVEETQYF

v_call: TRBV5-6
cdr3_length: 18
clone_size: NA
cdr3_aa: CASSLGWTAVKGNNEQFF

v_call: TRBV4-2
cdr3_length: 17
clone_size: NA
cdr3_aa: CASSQGLAPQFYNEQFF

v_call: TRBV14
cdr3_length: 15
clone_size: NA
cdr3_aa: CASSQALAGGYEQYF

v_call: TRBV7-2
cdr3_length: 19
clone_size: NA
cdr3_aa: CASSLASPIGTGGSYEQYF

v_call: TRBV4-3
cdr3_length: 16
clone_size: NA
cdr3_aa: CASSQDSGGRANEQFF

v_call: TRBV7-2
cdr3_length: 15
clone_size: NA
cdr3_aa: CASSLVPGREDGYTF

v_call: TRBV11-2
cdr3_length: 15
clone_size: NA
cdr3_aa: CASSTHGQGGETQYF

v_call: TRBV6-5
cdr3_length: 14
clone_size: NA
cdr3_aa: CASRRQQLNYGYTF

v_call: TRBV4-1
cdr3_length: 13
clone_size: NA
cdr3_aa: CASSQVSTYEQYF

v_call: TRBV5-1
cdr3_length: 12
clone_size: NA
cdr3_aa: CASSYGQGEAFF

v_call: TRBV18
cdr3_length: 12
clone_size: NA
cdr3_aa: CASSTTAYEQYF